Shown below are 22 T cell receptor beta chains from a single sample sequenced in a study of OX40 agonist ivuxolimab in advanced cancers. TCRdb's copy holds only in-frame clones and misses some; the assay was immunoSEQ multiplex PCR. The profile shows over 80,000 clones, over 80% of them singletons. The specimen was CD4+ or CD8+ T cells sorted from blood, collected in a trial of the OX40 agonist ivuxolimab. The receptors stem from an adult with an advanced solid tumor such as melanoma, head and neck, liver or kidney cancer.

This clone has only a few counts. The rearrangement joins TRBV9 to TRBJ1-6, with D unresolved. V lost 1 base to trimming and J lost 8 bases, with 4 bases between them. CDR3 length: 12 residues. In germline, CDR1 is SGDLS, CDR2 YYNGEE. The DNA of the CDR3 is TGTGCCAGCAGCGTAAGAGATTCACCCCTCCACTTT. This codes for CASSVRDSPLHF.

The CDR3 loop reads CASSLETRGDTQYF. The CDR3 DNA reads TGTGCCAGCAGCTTGGAAACCAGAGGAGATACGCAGTATTTT. The V call is TRBV7-2, the J call TRBJ2-3; D not resolved. Trimming pared 3 bases from V and 5 bases from J, leaving 12 bases between. CDR1 is SGHTA, CDR2 FQGNSA, per germline. The CDR3 sequence is 14 residues long.

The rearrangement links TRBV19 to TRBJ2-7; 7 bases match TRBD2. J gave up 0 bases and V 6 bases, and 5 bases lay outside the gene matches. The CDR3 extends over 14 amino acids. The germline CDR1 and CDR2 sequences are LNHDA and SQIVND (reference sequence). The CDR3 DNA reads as TGTGCCAGTAGCGGGGGGTCATACTCCTACGAGCAGTACTTC. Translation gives CASSGGSYSYEQYF. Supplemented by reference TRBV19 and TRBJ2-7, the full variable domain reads DGGITQSPKYLFRKEGQNVTLSCEQNLNHDAMYWYRQDPGQGLRLIYYSQIVNDFQKGDIAEGYSVSREKKESFPLTVTSAQKNPTAFYLCASSGGSYSYEQYFGPGTRLTVT.

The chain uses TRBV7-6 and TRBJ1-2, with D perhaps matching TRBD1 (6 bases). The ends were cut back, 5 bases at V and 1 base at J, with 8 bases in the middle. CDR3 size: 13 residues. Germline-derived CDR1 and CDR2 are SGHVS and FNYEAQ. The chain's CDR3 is CASSDRNNYGYTF. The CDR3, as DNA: TGTGCCAGCAGCGACAGGAATAACTATGGCTACACCTTC.

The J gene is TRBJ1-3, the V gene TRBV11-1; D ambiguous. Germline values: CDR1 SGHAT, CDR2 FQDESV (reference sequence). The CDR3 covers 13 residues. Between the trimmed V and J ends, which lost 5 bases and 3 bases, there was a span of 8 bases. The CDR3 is CASSGDRGNTIYF. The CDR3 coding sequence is TGTGCCAGCAGCGGAGATCGTGGAAACACCATATATTTT.

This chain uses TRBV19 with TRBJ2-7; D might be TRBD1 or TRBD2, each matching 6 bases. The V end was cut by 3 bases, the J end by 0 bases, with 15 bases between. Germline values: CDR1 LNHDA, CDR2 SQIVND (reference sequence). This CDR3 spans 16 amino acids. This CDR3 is CASSIIGGRSSYEQYF. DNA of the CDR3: TGTGCCAGTAGTATCATTGGGGGGCGAAGCTCCTACGAGCAGTACTTC. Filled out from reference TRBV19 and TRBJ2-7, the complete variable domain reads DGGITQSPKYLFRKEGQNVTLSCEQNLNHDAMYWYRQDPGQGLRLIYYSQIVNDFQKGDIAEGYSVSREKKESFPLTVTSAQKNPTAFYLCASSIIGGRSSYEQYFGPGTRLTVT.

CDR3 bases: TGTGCCAGCAGCTTACGTCCCGGGGGAGGCAATGAGCAGTTCTTC. It codes for CASSLRPGGGNEQFF. This chain connects TRBV11-2 to TRBJ2-1; TRBD2 might be the D (6 bases). The germline V gene has CDR1 SGHAT and CDR2 FQNNGV. The CDR3 spans 15 residues. Deletions cut 2 bases from V and 6 bases from J, with 14 bases between.

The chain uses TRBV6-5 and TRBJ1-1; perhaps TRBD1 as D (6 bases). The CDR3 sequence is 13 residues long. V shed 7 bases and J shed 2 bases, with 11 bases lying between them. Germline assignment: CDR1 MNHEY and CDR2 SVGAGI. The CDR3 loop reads CASNGQTNTEAFF. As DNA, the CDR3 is TGTGCCAGCAACGGACAGACAAACACTGAAGCTTTCTTT.

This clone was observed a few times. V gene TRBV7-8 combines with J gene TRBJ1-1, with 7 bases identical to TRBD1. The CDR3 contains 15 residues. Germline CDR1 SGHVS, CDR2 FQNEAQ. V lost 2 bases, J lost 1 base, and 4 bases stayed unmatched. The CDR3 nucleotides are TGTGCCAGCAGCTTAATCAGGGGGGGGAACACTGAAGCTTTCTTT. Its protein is CASSLIRGGNTEAFF.

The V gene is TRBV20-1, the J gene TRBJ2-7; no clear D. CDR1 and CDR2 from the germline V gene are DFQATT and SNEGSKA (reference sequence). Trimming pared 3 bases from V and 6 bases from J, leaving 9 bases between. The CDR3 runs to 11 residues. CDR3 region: CSASFSAEQYF. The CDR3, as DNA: TGCAGTGCTAGTTTTTCCGCCGAGCAGTACTTC.

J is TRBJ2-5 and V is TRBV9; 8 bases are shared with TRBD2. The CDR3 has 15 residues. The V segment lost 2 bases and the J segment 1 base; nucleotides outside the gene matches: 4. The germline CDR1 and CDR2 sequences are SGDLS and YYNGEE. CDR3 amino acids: CASSVTSGPQETQYF. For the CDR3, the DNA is TGTGCCAGCAGCGTCACTAGCGGACCCCAAGAGACCCAGTACTTC.

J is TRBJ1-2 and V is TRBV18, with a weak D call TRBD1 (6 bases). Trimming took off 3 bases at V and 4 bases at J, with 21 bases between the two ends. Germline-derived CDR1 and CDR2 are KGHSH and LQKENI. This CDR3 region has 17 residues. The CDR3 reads CASSPNTGRFVSYGYTF. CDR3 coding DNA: TGTGCCAGCTCACCGAATACAGGGAGGTTTGTAAGCTATGGCTACACCTTC.

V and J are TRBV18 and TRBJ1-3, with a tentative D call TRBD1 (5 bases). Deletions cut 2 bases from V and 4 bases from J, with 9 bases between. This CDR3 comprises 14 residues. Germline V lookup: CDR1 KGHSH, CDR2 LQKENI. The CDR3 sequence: CASSPGQEGNTIYF. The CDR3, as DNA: TGTGCCAGCTCACCAGGACAAGAAGGAAACACCATATATTTT.

The CDR3 DNA reads as TGTGCCAGCAGCTTAAATCAGGACCCGGTACATGAGCAGTTCTTC. Amino acids: CASSLNQDPVHEQFF. V is TRBV7-3 and J is TRBJ2-1; no clear D gene. The CDR3 is 15 amino acids. Germline V gives CDR1 SGHTA, CDR2 FQGTGA. The V end was cut by 1 base, the J end by 8 bases, with 15 bases between.

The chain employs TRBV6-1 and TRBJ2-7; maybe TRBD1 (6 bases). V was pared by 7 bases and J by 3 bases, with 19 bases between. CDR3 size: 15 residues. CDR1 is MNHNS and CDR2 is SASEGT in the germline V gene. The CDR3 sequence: CASKIRDTRDYEQYF. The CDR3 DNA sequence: TGTGCCAGCAAGATTCGGGACACTCGAGACTACGAGCAGTACTTC.

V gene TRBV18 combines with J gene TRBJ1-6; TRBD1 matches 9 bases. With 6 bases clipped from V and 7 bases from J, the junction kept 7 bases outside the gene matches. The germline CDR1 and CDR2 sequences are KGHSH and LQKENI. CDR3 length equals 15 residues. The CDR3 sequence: CASSSDRGNNSPLHF. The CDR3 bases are TGTGCCAGCTCTTCGGACAGGGGAAACAATTCACCCCTCCACTTT.

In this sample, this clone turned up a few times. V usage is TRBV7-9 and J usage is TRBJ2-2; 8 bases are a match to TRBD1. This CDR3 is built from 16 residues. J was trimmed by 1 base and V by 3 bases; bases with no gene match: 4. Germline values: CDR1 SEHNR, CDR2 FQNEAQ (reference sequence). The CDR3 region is CASSLQGTGNTGELFF. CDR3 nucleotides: TGTGCCAGCAGCTTGCAGGGGACAGGGAACACCGGGGAGCTGTTTTTT.

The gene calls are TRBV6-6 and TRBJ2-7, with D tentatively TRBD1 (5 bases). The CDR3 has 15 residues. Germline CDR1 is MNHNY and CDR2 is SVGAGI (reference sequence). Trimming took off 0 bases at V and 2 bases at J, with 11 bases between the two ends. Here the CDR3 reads CASSYSMDTPYEQYF. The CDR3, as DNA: TGTGCCAGCAGTTACTCGATGGACACCCCCTACGAGCAGTACTTC.

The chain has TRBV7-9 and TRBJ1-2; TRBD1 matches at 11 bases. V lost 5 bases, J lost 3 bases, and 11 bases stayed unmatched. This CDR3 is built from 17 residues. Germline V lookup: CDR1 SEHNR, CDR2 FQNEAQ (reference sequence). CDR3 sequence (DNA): TGTGCCAGCAGCCCCACCGGACAGGGGGCAAACGACTATGGCTACACCTTC. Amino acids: CASSPTGQGANDYGYTF.

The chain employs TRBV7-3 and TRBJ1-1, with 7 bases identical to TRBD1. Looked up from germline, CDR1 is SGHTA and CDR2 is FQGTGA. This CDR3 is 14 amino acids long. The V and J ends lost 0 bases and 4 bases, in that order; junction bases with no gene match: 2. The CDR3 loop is CASSLTAGGTEAFF. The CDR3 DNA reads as TGTGCCAGCAGCTTAACCGCAGGGGGCACTGAAGCTTTCTTT.

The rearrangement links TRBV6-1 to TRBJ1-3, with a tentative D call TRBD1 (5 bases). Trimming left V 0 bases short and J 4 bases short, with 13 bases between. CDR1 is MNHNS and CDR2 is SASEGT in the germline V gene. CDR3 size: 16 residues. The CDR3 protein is CASSEAQGAGGNTIYF. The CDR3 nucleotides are TGTGCCAGCAGTGAAGCTCAAGGGGCTGGGGGAAACACCATATATTTT.

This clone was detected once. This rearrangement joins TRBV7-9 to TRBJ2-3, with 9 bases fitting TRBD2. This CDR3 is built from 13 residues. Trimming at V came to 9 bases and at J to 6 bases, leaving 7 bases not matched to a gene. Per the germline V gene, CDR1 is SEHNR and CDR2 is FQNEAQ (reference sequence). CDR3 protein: CARSSGGEDTQYF. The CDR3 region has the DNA TGTGCCAGGAGTAGCGGGGGAGAGGATACGCAGTATTTT.